This passage covers 8 T cell receptor beta chains from one sample sequenced in a study of cytomegalovirus exposure and HLA in healthy donors. 60 Vbeta and 13 Jbeta primers were used in PCR. Clones were read by immunoSEQ multiplex PCR, and TCRdb kept only the in-frame ones, dropping some. The table includes some 140,000 clones, 66% detected once. What was sequenced was PBMCs. The receptors stem from a human donor in good health.

The rearrangement links TRBV7-9 to TRBJ2-2; 12 positions match TRBD2. Germline values: CDR1 SEHNR, CDR2 FQNEAQ (reference sequence). V was clipped by 5 bases and J by 6 bases; unmatched bases: 4. The CDR3 length is 15 residues. The CDR3 is CASSLTSGSAGELFF. The CDR3, as DNA: TGTGCCAGCAGCCTGACTAGCGGGAGTGCCGGGGAGCTGTTTTTT.

The chain has TRBV11-2 and TRBJ1-1; possible D gene TRBD1, 6 bases. The germline V and J ends were trimmed by 4 bases and 3 bases, with 9 bases remaining between them. The germline gives CDR1 SGHAT, CDR2 FQNNGV. This CDR3 comprises 13 residues. This CDR3 is CASSSDRYTEAFF. The CDR3 nucleotides read TGTGCCAGCAGCTCGGACAGATACACTGAAGCTTTCTTT.

The rearrangement links TRBV21-1 to TRBJ2-7; TRBD1 is the table's D call and was not checked against the DNA. TRBV21-1 is an annotated pseudogene. The CDR3 extends over 15 amino acids. CDR3 amino acids: CASSKVGDSTYEQYF. The CDR3 DNA reads as TGTGCCAGCAGCAAAGTCGGGGACAGCACCTACGAGCAGTACTTC.

The count of this clone is one. The V and J genes are TRBV7-2 and TRBJ2-3; D not certain. V was cut by 5 bases and J by 4 bases, with 13 bases left in between. The CDR3 loop spans 14 amino acids. Germline loops: CDR1 SGHTA, CDR2 FQGNSA. CDR3 bases: TGTGCCAGCAGCCAGGCCGGTGGCGCAGATACGCAGTATTTT. Translated, it gives CASSQAGGADTQYF.

This chain connects TRBV11-3 to TRBJ1-1; D unresolved. V was trimmed by 1 base and J by 5 bases, leaving 11 bases between them. The CDR3 sequence is 14 residues long. The germline V gene encodes CDR1 SGHNT and CDR2 YENEEA. In DNA form, the CDR3 reads TGTGCCAGCAGCTTAGTTGTGGGCCGTACTGAAGCTTTCTTT. Its translation is CASSLVVGRTEAFF.

As regards this clone: Other DNA sequences from this sample encode an identical CDR3 as well. The chain has TRBV19 and TRBJ2-1; no definite D call. This CDR3 spans 11 amino acids. The ends were cut back, 5 bases at V and 4 bases at J, with 3 bases in the middle. Germline assignment: CDR1 LNHDA and CDR2 SQIVND (reference sequence). The CDR3 protein is CASSRYNEQFF. CDR3 coding DNA: TGTGCCAGTAGTCGGTACAATGAGCAGTTCTTC.

The CDR3 region has the DNA TGTGCCAGCAGTTTATACGGCAGGGACACAGATACGCAGTATTTT. This gives the protein CASSLYGRDTDTQYF. The chain carries TRBV27 and TRBJ2-3, with a tentative D call TRBD1 (5 bases). This CDR3 contains 15 residues. Trimming took 1 base from V and 2 from J, leaving 10 bases between them. Germline CDR1 reads MNHEY; CDR2 reads SMNVEV (reference sequence).

The V gene is TRBV10-3, the J gene TRBJ1-2; 8 nucleotides align to TRBD1. The trim removed 10 bases at V and 0 bases at J, leaving 4 bases unmatched. Germline V gene lookup returns CDR1 ENHRY and CDR2 SYGVKD. The CDR3 spans 13 residues. CDR3 protein: CASGTGSNYGYTF. CDR3 coding DNA: TGTGCCAGTGGGACAGGCTCTAACTATGGCTACACCTTC.